The 25 T cell receptor beta chains reported below all come from one sample, sequenced in a study of molecular identifiers for immune sequencing clone quantification. One entry per CDR3 protein results from TCRdb running MiXCR on the PCR reads. The sample yields around 480,000 distinct CDR3 sequences, under 30% seen once. Sequencing was performed on naive CD8+ T cells from blood, with Jurkat cell RNA spiked in. This sample's subset: FACS-sorted CD8+CD4-CCR7+CD45RA+ naive T cells. The source of these receptors is a human donor in good health. Some libraries in this study had Jurkat cell RNA spiked in.

The chain combines TRBV27 with TRBJ1-4, with D unresolved. CDR1 and CDR2 from the germline V gene are MNHEY and SMNVEV (reference sequence). Between the trimmed V and J ends, which lost 6 bases and 7 bases, there was a span of 15 bases. CDR3 length: 14 residues. CDR3 nucleotides: TGTGCCAGCAGCACCGGGCCTGGCCCTGAAAAACTGTTTTTT. Amino acids: CASSTGPGPEKLFF.

This clonotype has only a few counts. This chain links TRBV4-1 with TRBJ2-7; TRBD1 agrees at 11 bases. Germline V gene data show CDR1 as MGHRA and CDR2 as YSYEKL. The V and J ends lost 0 bases and 6 bases, in that order; junction bases with no gene match: 4. The CDR3 runs 15 residues. The CDR3 sequence is CASSQESGTGGEQYF. In nucleotides, the CDR3 is TGCGCCAGCAGCCAAGAATCTGGGACAGGGGGCGAGCAGTACTTC.

The chain employs TRBV6-2 or TRBV6-3 and TRBJ2-3; tentative D call: TRBD2 (5 bases). The germline V gene has CDR1 MNHEY and CDR2 SVGEGT. The CDR3 consists of 11 residues. Trimming pared 11 bases from V and 6 bases from J, leaving 12 bases between. For the CDR3, the DNA is TGTGCCGTCTTCGGCGGGGATACGCAGTATTTT. This gives the protein CAVFGGDTQYF.

This clonotype was counted many times. This chain joins TRBV7-9 and TRBJ2-3; tentative D call: TRBD2 (5 bases). CDR1 and CDR2 (germline): SEHNR, FQNEAQ (reference sequence). The CDR3 is 15 residues long. Deletions cut 8 bases from V and 0 bases from J, with 15 bases between. In DNA form, the CDR3 reads TGTGCCAGCCCCCCCCTCAGCGGTAGCACAGATACGCAGTATTTT. Its protein product is CASPPLSGSTDTQYF.

This clonotype was recorded a few times. The CDR3 bases are TGTGCCAGCAGCGTAGATCTAGCGGGGGGTGAGCAGTTCTTC. Amino acids: CASSVDLAGGEQFF. The J gene is TRBJ2-1, the V gene TRBV9, with 11 nucleotides matching TRBD2. Germline CDR1 SGDLS, CDR2 YYNGEE. V shed 0 bases, J shed 9 bases, and the junction held 2 bases outside the gene matches. The CDR3 is 14 amino acids.

Comments on this clonotype: A read error is possible here, since a much larger clone lies one base away. This chain links TRBV6-1 with TRBJ2-7; D is undetermined. The CDR3 totals 12 residues. CDR1 and CDR2 from the germline V gene are MNHNS and SASEGT. CDR3 in amino acids: CASSEGNYEQHF. CDR3 coding DNA: TGTGCCAGCAGTGAAGGGAACTACGAGCAGCACTTC.

The rearrangement uses TRBV9 and TRBJ1-1; D is unclear. The CDR3 has 17 residues. Germline values: CDR1 SGDLS, CDR2 YYNGEE. Deletions cut 7 bases from V and 4 bases from J, with 26 bases between. CDR3 residues: CASGSPTDLPRTTEAFF. The CDR3 nucleotides are TGTGCCAGCGGCTCGCCGACGGACCTCCCGAGGACCACTGAAGCTTTCTTT.

Details on this clonotype: Given a much more abundant clone one base away, this may be a read error. The V gene is TRBV4-2, the J gene TRBJ1-1, with D possibly matching TRBD1 (6 bases). Germline V lookup: CDR1 LGHNA, CDR2 YNFKEQ. The CDR3 contains 15 residues. Deletions cut 6 bases from V and 6 bases from J, with 20 bases between. CDR3 sequence: CASSQTRTVWAEAFF. In nucleotides, the CDR3 is TGTGCCAGCAGTCAGACTAGGACAGTGTGGGCTGAAGCTTTCTTT.

This clonotype has just a few counts. The chain carries TRBV14 and TRBJ2-7, with a weak D call TRBD1 (6 bases). The CDR3 spans 15 residues. Trimming pared 4 bases from V and 9 bases from J, leaving 22 bases between. Germline assignment: CDR1 SGHDN and CDR2 FVKESK. The CDR3 loop reads CASSLNPQGIVPQYF. CDR3 coding DNA: TGTGCCAGCAGCCTTAACCCGCAGGGGATCGTACCGCAGTACTTC.

In regard to this clonotype: A much bigger clone sits one base away, suggesting this may be a read error. The final CDR3 position lacks the conserved phenylalanine or tryptophan, pointing to a likely read error. The V and J genes are TRBV6-6 and TRBJ1-1; tentatively, D is TRBD1 (5 bases). The CDR3 sequence is 14 residues long. V was pared by 7 bases and J by 0 bases, with 12 bases between. The germline gives CDR1 MNHNY, CDR2 SVGAGI (reference sequence). CDR3 DNA: TGTGCCAGCATTGACAGAGGCATGAACACTGAAGCTTTCCTT. Its protein is CASIDRGMNTEAFL.

This chain uses TRBV2 with TRBJ1-1, with D possibly being TRBD1 (5 bases). Looked up from germline, CDR1 is SNHLY and CDR2 is FYNNEI. This CDR3 contains 18 residues. V lost 7 bases, J lost 6 bases, and 30 bases lay in between. The CDR3 sequence: CASIEFPRAIKIPSEAFF. The CDR3 region has the DNA TGTGCCAGCATAGAATTTCCCAGGGCGATTAAAATTCCCTCTGAAGCTTTCTTT.

Worth noting for this clonotype: A junction boundary mismatches the germline segment, possibly from a read error. The chain combines TRBV27 with TRBJ2-7, with D perhaps TRBD1 or TRBD2 (5 bases each). The V gene's germline CDR1 is MNHEY and CDR2 SMNVEV (reference sequence). The CDR3 length is 16 residues. The DNA for the CDR3 is TGTGCCAGCAGTTTAGACCCGCCGGGGCCGTCCTCCGAGCAGTACTTC. Its translation is CASSLDPPGPSSEQYF.

Only a few counts were recorded for this clonotype. The chain is built from TRBV9 and TRBJ2-7; 9 bases agree with TRBD1. Germline values: CDR1 SGDLS, CDR2 YYNGEE. The CDR3 is 15 residues long. The V and J ends lost 3 bases and 0 bases, in that order; junction bases with no gene match: 4. CDR3 nucleotides: TGTGCCAGCAGCGGGGGACAGGGTAGCTCCTACGAGCAGTACTTC. This sequence encodes CASSGGQGSSYEQYF.

This clonotype came up many times. V and J are TRBV6-1 and TRBJ2-3, with D unresolved. The germline CDR1 and CDR2 sequences are MNHNS and SASEGT. Trimming pared 5 bases from V and 3 bases from J, leaving 6 bases between. This CDR3 comprises 12 residues. CDR3: CASSWTTDTQYF. The CDR3 DNA reads TGTGCCAGCAGTTGGACGACAGATACGCAGTATTTT.

This clonotype was detected many times. The chain combines TRBV3-1 with TRBJ2-7; 8 nucleotides match TRBD2. The CDR3 is made up of 15 amino acids. CDR1 LGHDT and CDR2 YNNKEL come from the germline V gene (reference sequence). Trimming took 4 bases from V and 3 from J; bases not matched to a gene: 8. DNA of the CDR3: TGTGCCAGCAGCCCGATAGCGGGATCCAACTACGAGCAGTACTTC. It is translated as CASSPIAGSNYEQYF.

This clonotype showed up many times. The chain carries TRBV29-1 and TRBJ2-7, with D perhaps assigned TRBD1 or TRBD2 (5 bases each). Germline V gene data show CDR1 as SQVTM and CDR2 as ANQGSEA. The CDR3 covers 13 residues. Trimming cost V 4 bases and J 0 bases, with 10 bases left between them. This CDR3 reads CSVGGYDSYEQYF. CDR3 coding DNA: TGCAGCGTTGGGGGGTACGACTCCTACGAGCAGTACTTC.

About this clonotype: The CDR3 ends on some other residue instead of the conserved phenylalanine or tryptophan, so this is likely a read error. This chain links TRBV5-6 with TRBJ1-4; 8 nucleotides match TRBD1. Germline CDR1 is SGHDT and CDR2 is YYEEEE. The CDR3 consists of 15 residues. V was pared by 3 bases and J by 5 bases, with 6 bases of the junction left unmatched. CDR3 loop: CASSSTGAFNEKLFL. The CDR3 bases are TGTGCCAGCAGCTCGACAGGGGCCTTCAATGAAAAACTGTTTCTT.

In this sample, this clonotype turned up a few times. The gene calls are TRBV14 and TRBJ2-3, with TRBD1 as a possible D gene (5 bases). Trimming removed 5 bases at V and 2 bases at J, with 17 bases between. Germline CDR1 and CDR2: SGHDN and FVKESK. This CDR3 has 16 residues. The CDR3 DNA is TGTGCCAGCAGCGAAGCAGGGCTGGCACTCACAGATACGCAGTATTTT. Its protein is CASSEAGLALTDTQYF.

This clonotype was observed a few times. The J gene is TRBJ1-1, the V gene TRBV10-2; a weak D match, TRBD1 (6 bases). The CDR3 is 15 residues long. The germline CDR1 and CDR2 sequences are WSHSY and SAAADI. V shed 4 bases and J shed 3 bases, with 15 bases lying between them. The CDR3 spells CASSGLAGGYTEAFF. In nucleotides, the CDR3 is TGCGCCAGCAGTGGCTTAGCGGGGGGCTACACTGAAGCTTTCTTT.

V usage is TRBV19 and J usage is TRBJ1-6, with a possible D match to TRBD1 (6 bases). This CDR3 has 15 amino acids. The ends were cut back, 3 bases at V and 9 bases at J, with 15 bases in the middle. CDR1 LNHDA and CDR2 SQIVND come from the germline V gene (reference sequence). CDR3 nucleotide sequence: TGTGCCAGTAGTATTGGGGGCGCATTCTCTTCACCCCTCCACTTT. Translating gives CASSIGGAFSSPLHF. Variable domain in full (rest from reference TRBV19 and TRBJ1-6): DGGITQSPKYLFRKEGQNVTLSCEQNLNHDAMYWYRQDPGQGLRLIYYSQIVNDFQKGDIAEGYSVSREKKESFPLTVTSAQKNPTAFYLCASSIGGAFSSPLHFGNGTRLTVT.

This clonotype has more than one count but fewer than ten. This sequence joins TRBV14 and TRBJ2-7; D is ambiguous. This CDR3 spans 14 amino acids. V lost 1 base and J lost 3, with 10 bases in between. Per the germline V gene, CDR1 is SGHDN and CDR2 is FVKESK. This chain's CDR3 is CASSQGHSHYEQYF. Here the CDR3 DNA reads TGTGCCAGCAGCCAAGGGCACAGCCACTACGAGCAGTACTTC.

In regard to this clonotype: With a much larger clone just one base away, this may be a read error. The chain uses TRBV9 and TRBJ2-3, with D unresolved. The J call is uncertain, as TRBJ1-5 better fits the DNA end. CDR3 length: 15 amino acids. CDR1 is SGDLS and CDR2 is YYNGEE in the germline V gene. The CDR3 DNA sequence: TGTGCCAGCGAGCGAGGAGCCTCCAGCACAGATACGCAGCATTTT. As protein: CASERGASSTDTQHF.

The gene calls are TRBV6-1 and TRBJ2-7; D is possibly TRBD2 (5 bases). Trimming took 7 bases from V and 3 from J, leaving 13 bases between them. CDR3 size: 13 residues. Germline-derived CDR1 and CDR2 are MNHNS and SASEGT. The CDR3 region is CASNTVRGYEQYF. The CDR3 nucleotides read TGTGCCAGCAATACGGTACGGGGCTACGAGCAGTACTTC.

For this clonotype: This may be a read error, as it is one base from a much larger clone. The J gene is TRBJ2-7, the V gene TRBV4-1; D call uncertain. The V end was cut by 4 bases, the J end by 0 bases, with 19 bases between. The CDR3 runs 17 residues. The germline V gene encodes CDR1 MGHRA and CDR2 YSYEKL. CDR3 region: CASSLGAWMESSYEQYF. The CDR3 DNA reads as TGCGCCAGCAGCCTAGGCGCCTGGATGGAAAGCTCCTACGAGCAGTACTTC.

This chain joins TRBV4-1 and TRBJ2-1; D might be TRBD1 (6 bases). V lost 0 bases and J 7 bases, leaving 10 bases between the germline ends. This CDR3 contains 14 residues. Germline V gene sequence: CDR1 MGHRA, CDR2 YSYEKL. CDR3 amino acids: CASSQEYRVNEQFF. Here the CDR3 DNA reads TGCGCCAGCAGCCAAGAATACAGGGTAAATGAGCAGTTCTTC.